These 3 T cell receptor beta chains were all obtained from the same sample, sequenced in a study of T cell changes during pregnancy in multiple sclerosis. Using immunoSEQ multiplex PCR, the repertoire was profiled, and TCRdb retains in-frame clones only, with some absent. The sample records 40,000 or so clones, approximately 90% being singletons. The sequenced sample was CD4+ T cells from peripheral blood mononuclear cells, obtained in the first trimester of pregnancy. These receptors all come from a female donor in good health, enrolled as a control in a pregnancy study.

V gene TRBV5-5 combines with J gene TRBJ1-4; no firm D call. The CDR3 covers 14 residues. Trimming took 4 bases from V and 0 from J, leaving 7 bases between them. In germline, CDR1 is SGHKS, CDR2 YYEKEE (reference sequence). CDR3 DNA: TGTGCCAGCAGCCCGACTACAACTAATGAAAAACTGTTTTTT. As protein: CASSPTTTNEKLFF.

The rearrangement links TRBV7-2 to TRBJ1-4, with D hard to call. There are 14 residues in the CDR3. V lost 3 bases, J lost 4 bases, and 9 bases lay in between. Germline V lookup: CDR1 SGHTA, CDR2 FQGNSA. CDR3 sequence: CASSFAGNNEKLFF. The DNA of the CDR3 is TGTGCCAGCAGCTTTGCCGGGAATAATGAAAAACTGTTTTTT.

This clone has only a few counts. The chain joins TRBV2 to TRBJ2-7, with 7 bases that match TRBD1. Germline CDR1 and CDR2: SNHLY and FYNNEI. The J segment lost 3 bases and the V segment lost 6 bases, leaving 8 bases of the junction unmatched. The CDR3 extends over 14 amino acids. The CDR3 nucleotides read TGTGCCAGCAGATTACAGGGGTCGAACTACGAGCAGTACTTC. Its translation: CASRLQGSNYEQYF.